This TCR beta chain was profiled in a study of Ad26.COV2.S vaccination and SARS-CoV-2 variants. This clone occurred a few times. As to treatment: over 15 received Ad26.COV2.S at low or high dose, single or two shots; 5 received placebo; per-sample allocation not given. Day 63 after the first vaccine or placebo injection was the time point for sampling. Clones were read by immunoSEQ multiplex PCR, and TCRdb kept only the in-frame ones, dropping some. The table includes fewer than 900,000 clones, more than 80% detected once. Looked up from germline, CDR1 is MNHEY and CDR2 is SMNVEV (reference sequence). V lost 2 bases to trimming and J lost 3 bases, with 11 bases between them. The CDR3 totals 14 residues.

The gene calls are TRBV27 and TRBJ2-7, with D perhaps given as TRBD1 or TRBD2 (5 bases each). The sequences come from peripheral blood, collected in a trial of Ad26.COV2.S vaccine versus placebo. The sequence came from a person aged 18-60 years who received the Ad26.COV2.S COVID-19 vaccine or a placebo. Written as DNA, the CDR3 is TGTGCCAGCAGTTTAAGGGCGAGGGGCTACGAGCAGTACTTC. The encoded protein is CASSLRARGYEQYF.